The subject of this entry is one T cell receptor (beta chain). What it binds is not known. This CDR3 has 15 residues. Trimming took off 5 bases at V and 0 bases at J, with 13 bases between the two ends. Germline lookup yields CDR1 SEHNR and CDR2 FQNEAQ (reference sequence). Using immunoSEQ multiplex PCR, the repertoire was profiled, and TCRdb retains in-frame clones only, with some absent. The table has about 340,000 clones, more than 85% seen once; the top ten hold 4.5% to 7%. The sample comes from a study of brain T cells in children with intractable seizures. Time point given: blood from clinic visit 5 months post-surgery; TSC patient then seizure free. The sequenced cases were selected for having the highest brain T cell transcript signatures. General observations from the study: HCMV serostatus was not known, and viral specificity came from CDR3 similarity only.

This clonotype originated in a boy in the first two years of life with tuberous sclerosis and intractable seizures. The chain joins TRBV7-9 to TRBJ1-1, with D hard to call. The sequences come from peripheral blood, collected less than 6 months after surgery. The CDR3 spells CASSTTFDMNTEAFF. CDR3 bases: TGTGCCAGCAGCACCACGTTTGACATGAACACTGAAGCTTTCTTT.